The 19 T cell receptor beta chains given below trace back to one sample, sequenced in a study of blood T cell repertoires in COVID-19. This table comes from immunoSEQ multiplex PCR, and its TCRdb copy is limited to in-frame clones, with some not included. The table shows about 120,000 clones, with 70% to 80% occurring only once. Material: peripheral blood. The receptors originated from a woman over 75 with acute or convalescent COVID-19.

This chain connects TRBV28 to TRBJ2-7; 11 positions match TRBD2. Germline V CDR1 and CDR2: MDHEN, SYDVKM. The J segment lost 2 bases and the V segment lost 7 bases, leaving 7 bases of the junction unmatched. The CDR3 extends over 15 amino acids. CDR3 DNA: TGTGCCAGCAAGGAGACTAGCGGGGTGACCTACGAGCAGTACTTC. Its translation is CASKETSGVTYEQYF.

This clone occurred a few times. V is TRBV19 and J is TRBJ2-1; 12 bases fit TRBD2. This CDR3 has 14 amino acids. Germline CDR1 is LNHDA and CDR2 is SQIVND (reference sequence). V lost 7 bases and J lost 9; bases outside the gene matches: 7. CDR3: CASTTSGRSGEQFF. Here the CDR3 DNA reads TGTGCCAGTACAACTAGCGGGAGGTCGGGTGAGCAGTTCTTC.

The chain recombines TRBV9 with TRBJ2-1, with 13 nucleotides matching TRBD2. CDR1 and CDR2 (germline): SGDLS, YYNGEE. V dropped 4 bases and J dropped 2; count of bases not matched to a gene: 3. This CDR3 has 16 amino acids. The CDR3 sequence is CASSPGTSGTYNEQFF. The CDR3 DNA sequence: TGTGCCAGCAGCCCCGGGACTAGCGGGACCTACAATGAGCAGTTCTTC.

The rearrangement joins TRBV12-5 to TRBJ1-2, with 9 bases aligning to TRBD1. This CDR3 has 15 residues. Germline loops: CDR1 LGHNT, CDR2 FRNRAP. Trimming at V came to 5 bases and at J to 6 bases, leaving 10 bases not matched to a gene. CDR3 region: CASGLGQGGSDGYTF. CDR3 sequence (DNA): TGTGCTAGTGGTCTGGGACAGGGAGGATCAGATGGCTACACCTTC.

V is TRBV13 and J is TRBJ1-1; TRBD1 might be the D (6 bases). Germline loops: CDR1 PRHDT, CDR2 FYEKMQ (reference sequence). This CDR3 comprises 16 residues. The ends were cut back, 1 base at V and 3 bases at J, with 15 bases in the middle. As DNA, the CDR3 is TGTGCCAGCAGCTTAGAACAGGGTCGATCGTACACTGAAGCTTTCTTT. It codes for CASSLEQGRSYTEAFF.

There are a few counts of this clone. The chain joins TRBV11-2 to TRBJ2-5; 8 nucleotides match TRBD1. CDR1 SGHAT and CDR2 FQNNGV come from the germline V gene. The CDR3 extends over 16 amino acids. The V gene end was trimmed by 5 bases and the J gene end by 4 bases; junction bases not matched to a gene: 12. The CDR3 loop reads CASSLFGQGGSETQYF. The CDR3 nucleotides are TGTGCCAGCAGCCTTTTCGGACAGGGAGGTTCAGAGACCCAGTACTTC.

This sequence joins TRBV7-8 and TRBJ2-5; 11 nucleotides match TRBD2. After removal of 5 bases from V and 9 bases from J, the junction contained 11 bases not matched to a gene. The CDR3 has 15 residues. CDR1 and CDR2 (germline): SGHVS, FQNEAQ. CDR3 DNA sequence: TGTGCCAGCAGCGGGAGACTAGCGGGGCCAGGGGCCCAGTACTTC. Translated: CASSGRLAGPGAQYF.

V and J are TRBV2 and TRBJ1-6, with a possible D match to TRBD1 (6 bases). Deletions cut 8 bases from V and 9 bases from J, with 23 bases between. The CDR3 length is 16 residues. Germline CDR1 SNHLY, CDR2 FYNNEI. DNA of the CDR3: TGTGCCAGCCTAATATTTTCTCGGGGGGCGAGTTCACCCCTCCACTTT. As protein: CASLIFSRGASSPLHF.

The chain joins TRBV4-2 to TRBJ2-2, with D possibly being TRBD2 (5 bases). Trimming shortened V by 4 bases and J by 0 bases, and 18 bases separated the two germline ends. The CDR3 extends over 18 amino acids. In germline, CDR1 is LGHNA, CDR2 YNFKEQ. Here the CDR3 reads CASSPGGTGTPNTGELFF. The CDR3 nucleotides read TGTGCCAGCAGCCCAGGTGGCACGGGAACCCCGAACACCGGGGAGCTGTTTTTT.

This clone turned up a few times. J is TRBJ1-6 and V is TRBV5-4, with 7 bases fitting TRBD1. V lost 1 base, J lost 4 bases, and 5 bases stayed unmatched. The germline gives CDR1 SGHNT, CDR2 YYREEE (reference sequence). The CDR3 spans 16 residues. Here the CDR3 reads CASSLRDSRYNSPLHF. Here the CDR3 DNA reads TGTGCCAGCAGCTTGAGGGACAGCCGTTATAATTCACCCCTCCACTTT.

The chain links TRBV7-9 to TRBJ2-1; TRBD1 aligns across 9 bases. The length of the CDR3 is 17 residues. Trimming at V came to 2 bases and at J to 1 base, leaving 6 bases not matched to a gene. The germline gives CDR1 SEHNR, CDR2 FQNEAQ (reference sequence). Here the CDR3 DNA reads TGTGCCAGCAGCTTACCATCGACAGGGGGATCCTACAATGAGCAGTTCTTC. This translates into CASSLPSTGGSYNEQFF.

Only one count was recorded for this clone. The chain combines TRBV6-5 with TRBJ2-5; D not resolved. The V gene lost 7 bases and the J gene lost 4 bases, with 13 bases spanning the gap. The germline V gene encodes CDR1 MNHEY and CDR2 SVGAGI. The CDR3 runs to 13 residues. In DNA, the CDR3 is TGTGCCAGCATCCCCCGGTCTGCAGAGACCCAGTACTTC. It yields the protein CASIPRSAETQYF.

The CDR3 DNA reads TGTGCCAGCAGCTTCCGGTCGGGGGAACCGGCAGATACGCAGTATTTT. It specifies CASSFRSGEPADTQYF. V gene TRBV7-2 combines with J gene TRBJ2-3, with a tentative D call TRBD2 (6 bases). Germline assignment: CDR1 SGHTA and CDR2 FQGNSA. This CDR3 region has 16 residues. The V and J ends lost 3 bases and 4 bases respectively, with 17 bases between them.

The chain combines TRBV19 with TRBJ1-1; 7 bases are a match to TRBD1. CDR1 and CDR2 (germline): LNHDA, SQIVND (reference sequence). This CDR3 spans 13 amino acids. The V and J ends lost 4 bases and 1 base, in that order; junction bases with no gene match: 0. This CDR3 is CASSRDRNTEAFF. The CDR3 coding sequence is TGTGCCAGTAGTAGGGACAGGAACACTGAAGCTTTCTTT.

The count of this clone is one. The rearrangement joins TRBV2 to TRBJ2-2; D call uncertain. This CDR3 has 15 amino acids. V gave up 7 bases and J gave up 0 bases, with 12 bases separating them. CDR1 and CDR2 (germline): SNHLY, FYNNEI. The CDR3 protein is CASNIDTANTGELFF. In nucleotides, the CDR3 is TGTGCCAGCAACATCGACACCGCGAACACCGGGGAGCTGTTTTTT.

The CDR3 coding sequence is TGTGCCAGCAGGTCCCCTGGCAGCAATCAGCCCCAGCATTTT. As protein: CASRSPGSNQPQHF. J is TRBJ1-5 and V is TRBV28, with D uncertain. The CDR3 sequence is 14 residues long. The V end was cut by 6 bases, the J end by 1 base, with 10 bases between. Germline loops: CDR1 MDHEN, CDR2 SYDVKM.

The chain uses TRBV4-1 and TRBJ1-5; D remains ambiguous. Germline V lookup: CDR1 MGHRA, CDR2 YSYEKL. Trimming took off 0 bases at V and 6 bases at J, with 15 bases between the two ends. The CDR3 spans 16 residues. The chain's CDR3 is CASSQDTGRLSQPQHF. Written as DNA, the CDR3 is TGCGCCAGCAGCCAAGATACGGGAAGGTTGAGTCAGCCCCAGCATTTT.

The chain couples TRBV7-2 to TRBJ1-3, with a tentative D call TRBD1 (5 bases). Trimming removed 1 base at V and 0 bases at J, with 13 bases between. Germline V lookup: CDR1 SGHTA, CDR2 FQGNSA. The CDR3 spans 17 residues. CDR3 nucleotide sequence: TGTGCCAGCAGCTTAGAGCGGGGCCTAAGCTCTGGAAACACCATATATTTT. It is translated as CASSLERGLSSGNTIYF.

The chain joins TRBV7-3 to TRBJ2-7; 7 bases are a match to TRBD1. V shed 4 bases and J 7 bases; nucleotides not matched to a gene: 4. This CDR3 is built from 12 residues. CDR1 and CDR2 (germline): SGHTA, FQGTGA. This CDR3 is CASSYGTDEQYF. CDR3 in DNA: TGTGCCAGCAGCTACGGGACAGATGAGCAGTACTTC.